This T cell receptor beta chain was observed in a study of cytomegalovirus exposure and HLA in healthy donors. This clone was found a few times. PCR primers comprised 60 Vbeta and 13 Jbeta primers. The repertoire was sequenced with immunoSEQ multiplex PCR; TCRdb's copy has only in-frame clones and lacks some. The repertoire consists of 110,000 to 150,000 clones, with around a tenth occurring once and the leading ten covering around 1.9%. In germline, CDR1 is ENHRY, CDR2 SYGVKD. With 6 bases removed from V and 3 bases from J, the gap between germline ends came to 11 bases. CDR3 length: 14 amino acids. The origin of this receptor is a male donor in good health and CMV-seronegative. This chain links TRBV10-3 with TRBJ2-2; tentatively, D is TRBD2 (5 bases). Sequenced input: PBMCs. The CDR3 sequence is CAIRSDGDTGELFF. The CDR3 DNA reads as TGTGCCATCAGATCGGACGGGGACACCGGGGAGCTGTTTTTT.